The 2 T cell receptor beta chains presented below share a single source sample, sequenced in a study of blood T cell repertoires in COVID-19 (dated by TCRdb to 2020 to 2021). The library came from the immunoSEQ multiplex PCR assay. TCRdb retrieved this table from immuneACCESS and kept in-frame rearrangements only. Not all clones are present; in checked studies, unresolved V genes account for under half, and no reason is known for the remainder. This sample has about 530,000 clones in its table, and roughly nine tenths of those were observed once. The ten largest clones add up to roughly 8% of the sample. The sample comprised peripheral blood. The source of these receptors is a woman aged 45 to 65 with COVID-19, enrolled during active disease.

This clone has only one observation. The chain recombines TRBV27 with TRBJ2-7; D is possibly TRBD2 (5 bases). From germline, CDR1 is MNHEY and CDR2 SMNVEV (reference sequence). The CDR3 runs to 15 residues. V lost 4 bases and J 0 bases, leaving 13 bases between the germline ends. Written as DNA, the CDR3 is TGTGCCAGCAGTTCCCTAACGGGGAGCTCCTACGAGCAGTACTTC. Translation gives CASSSLTGSSYEQYF.

The chain combines TRBV25-1 with TRBJ1-1; D is unresolved. Germline CDR1 is MGHDK and CDR2 is SYGVNS. V was pared by 2 bases and J by 1 base, with 5 bases between. The CDR3 consists of 13 residues. The CDR3 sequence: CASSENRNTEAFF. The CDR3 DNA is TGTGCCAGCAGTGAAAACAGGAACACTGAAGCTTTCTTT.